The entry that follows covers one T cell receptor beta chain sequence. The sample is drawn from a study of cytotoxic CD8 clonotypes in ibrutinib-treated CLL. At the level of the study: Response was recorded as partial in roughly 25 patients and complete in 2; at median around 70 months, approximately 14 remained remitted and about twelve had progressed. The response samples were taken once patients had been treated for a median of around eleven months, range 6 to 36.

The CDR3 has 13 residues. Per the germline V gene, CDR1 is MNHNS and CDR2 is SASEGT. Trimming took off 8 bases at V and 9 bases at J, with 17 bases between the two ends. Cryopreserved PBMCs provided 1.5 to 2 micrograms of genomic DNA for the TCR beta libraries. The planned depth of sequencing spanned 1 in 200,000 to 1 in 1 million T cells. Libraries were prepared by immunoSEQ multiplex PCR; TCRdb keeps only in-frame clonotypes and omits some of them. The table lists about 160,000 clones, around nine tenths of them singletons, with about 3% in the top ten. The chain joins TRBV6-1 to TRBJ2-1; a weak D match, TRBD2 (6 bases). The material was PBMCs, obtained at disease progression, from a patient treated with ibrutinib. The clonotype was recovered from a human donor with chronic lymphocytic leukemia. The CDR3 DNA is TGTGCCAGCCGGGACTCGTCGACGGGTGAGCAGTTCTTC. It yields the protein CASRDSSTGEQFF.